The clone carrying this T cell receptor beta chain occurred a few times. Its specificity is not known. This sample was taken from a study of cytomegalovirus exposure and HLA in healthy donors. Study results and caveats: Across HLA loci, a later analysis found differing TCR association rates, with DRB1 most and HLA-C fewest.

The PCR ran on 60 Vbeta and 13 Jbeta primers. Libraries were prepared by immunoSEQ multiplex PCR; TCRdb keeps only in-frame clonotypes and omits some of them. The top ten clones hold about 1.4% of a sample with 170,000 or so clones, around four fifths of them seen once. From germline, CDR1 is SQVTM and CDR2 ANQGSEA. The CDR3 consists of 13 residues. J was trimmed by 4 bases and V by 6 bases; bases with no gene match: 6. The genes are TRBV29-1 and TRBJ1-2, with TRBD1 matching over 9 bases. Sequenced input: PBMCs. The sequence derives from a woman younger than 45 in good health and CMV-seropositive. CDR3 loop: CSVQGAQVYGYTF. CDR3 coding DNA: TGCAGCGTACAGGGGGCGCAGGTCTATGGCTACACCTTC.